The entry that follows covers one T cell receptor beta chain sequence. This sample is drawn from a study of blood T cell repertoires in COVID-19. Per the authors' pipeline: Reference gene primer amplification gave nucleated cell count estimates. Data came from immunoSEQ multiplex PCR; TCRdb stores just in-frame clones and leaves some out. The D gene and trimming were derived from the DNA, and the V and J assignments and clone size from that table. The sample records approximately 100,000 clones, 70% to 90% being singletons. The sequence was obtained from a human donor in a cohort sampled during active COVID-19. Sequenced input: peripheral blood.

The CDR3 DNA reads as TGTGCCAGTAGTTACGCAACTACAGGTACCTACGAGCAGTACTTC. It codes for CASSYATTGTYEQYF. The genes are TRBV19 and TRBJ2-7; weak D call: TRBD1 (5 bases). The CDR3 totals 15 residues. Per germline, CDR1 LNHDA and CDR2 SQIVND (reference sequence). Trimming left V 5 bases short and J 2 bases short, with 16 bases between.